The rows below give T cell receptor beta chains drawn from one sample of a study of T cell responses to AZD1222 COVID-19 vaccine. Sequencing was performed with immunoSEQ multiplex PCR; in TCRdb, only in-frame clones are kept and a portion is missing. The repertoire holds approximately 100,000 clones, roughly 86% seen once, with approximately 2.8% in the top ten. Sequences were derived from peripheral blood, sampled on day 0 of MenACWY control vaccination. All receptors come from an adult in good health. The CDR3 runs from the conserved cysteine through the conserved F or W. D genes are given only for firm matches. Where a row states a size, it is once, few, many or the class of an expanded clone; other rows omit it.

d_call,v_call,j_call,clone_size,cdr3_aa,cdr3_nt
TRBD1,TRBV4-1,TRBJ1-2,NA,CASSQAGQGTGGYTF,TGCGCCAGCAGCCAAGCTGGACAGGGGACGGGCGGCTACACCTTC
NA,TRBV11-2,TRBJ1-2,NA,CARFWWGPRLRNYGYTF,TGTGCCCGCTTCTGGTGGGGGCCAAGGCTTCGAAACTATGGCTACACCTTC
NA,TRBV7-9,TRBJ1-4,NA,CASSLPSGTNEKLFF,TGTGCCAGCAGCTTACCGTCGGGAACTAATGAAAAACTGTTTTTT
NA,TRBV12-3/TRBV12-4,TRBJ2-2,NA,CASAKLDDGELFF,TGTGCCAGCGCTAAACTGGATGACGGGGAGCTGTTTTTT
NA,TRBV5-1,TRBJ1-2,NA,CASSLAEGLGYTF,TGCGCCAGCAGCTTGGCCGAGGGGCTCGGCTACACCTTC
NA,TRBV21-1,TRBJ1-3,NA,CASSRRAPNTGKTFGETIYF,TGTGCCAGCAGCCGCCGGGCCCCTAACACCGGAAAAACTTTTGGGGAAACCATATATTTT
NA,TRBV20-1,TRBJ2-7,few,CSASQGDPSYEQYF,TGCAGTGCTAGTCAAGGGGATCCCTCCTACGAGCAGTACTTC
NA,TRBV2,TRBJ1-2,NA,CARLQYYGYTF,TGTGCCAGACTACAGTACTATGGCTACACCTTC
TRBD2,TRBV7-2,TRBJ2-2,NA,CASSLSGTDTGELFF,TGTGCCAGCAGCTTAAGCGGGACTGACACCGGGGAGCTGTTTTTT
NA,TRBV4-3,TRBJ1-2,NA,CASSQETGNGYTF,TGCGCCAGCAGCCAAGAAACCGGGAATGGCTACACCTTC
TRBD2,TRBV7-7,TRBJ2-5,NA,CASSEGRGGHETQYF,TGTGCCAGCAGCGAAGGTCGGGGGGGCCACGAGACCCAGTACTTC
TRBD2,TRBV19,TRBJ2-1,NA,CASRLSGGPANEQFF,TGTGCCAGTAGATTAAGCGGGGGGCCTGCCAATGAGCAGTTCTTC
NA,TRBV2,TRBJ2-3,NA,CASTMRGAVDTQYF,TGTGCCAGCACCATGAGGGGGGCGGTAGATACGCAGTATTTT
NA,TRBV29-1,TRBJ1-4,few,CSAQLTNEKLFF,TGCAGCGCACAGTTAACTAATGAAAAACTGTTTTTT
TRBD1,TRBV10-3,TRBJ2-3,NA,CAIRPGQASTDTQYF,TGTGCCATCCGACCGGGACAGGCGTCCACAGATACGCAGTATTTT
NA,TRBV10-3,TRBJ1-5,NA,CAISQGGAGNQPQHF,TGTGCCATCAGTCAAGGGGGGGCGGGCAATCAGCCCCAGCATTTT
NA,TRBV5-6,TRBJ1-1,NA,CASSYPAGMNTEAFF,TGTGCCAGCAGCTACCCAGCAGGGATGAACACTGAAGCTTTCTTT
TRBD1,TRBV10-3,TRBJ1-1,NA,CAISGGQGVNTEAFF,TGTGCCATCAGTGGGGGACAGGGGGTGAACACTGAAGCTTTCTTT
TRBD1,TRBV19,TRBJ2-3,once,CATQGEADTQYF,TGTGCCACGCAGGGGGAAGCGGATACGCAGTATTTT
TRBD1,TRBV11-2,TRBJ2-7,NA,CASSLGGTGAYEQYF,TGTGCCAGCAGCTTAGGGGGGACAGGGGCCTACGAGCAGTACTTC
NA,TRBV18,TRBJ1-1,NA,CASSPGGHLNTEAFF,TGTGCCAGCTCACCAGGGGGACACCTGAACACTGAAGCTTTCTTT
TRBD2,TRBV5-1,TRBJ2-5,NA,CASSLGGLAGGETQYF,TGCGCCAGCAGCTTGGGGGGTCTAGCGGGTGGCGAGACCCAGTACTTC
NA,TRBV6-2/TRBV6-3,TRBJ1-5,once,CASSYDRPANQPQHF,TGTGCCAGCAGTTACGACAGACCAGCAAATCAGCCCCAGCATTTT
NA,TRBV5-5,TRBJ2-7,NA,CASSLARDNEQYF,TGTGCCAGCAGCTTGGCCAGGGATAACGAGCAGTACTTC
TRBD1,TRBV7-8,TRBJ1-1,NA,CASSLQGANTEAFF,TGTGCCAGCAGCTTACAGGGGGCAAACACTGAAGCTTTCTTT
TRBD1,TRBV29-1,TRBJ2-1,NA,CSASRDRDNEQFF,TGCAGCGCCTCAAGGGACAGGGACAATGAGCAGTTCTTC
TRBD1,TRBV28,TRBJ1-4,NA,CASSANRGRFGEKLFF,TGTGCCAGCAGTGCAAACAGGGGGCGTTTCGGTGAAAAACTGTTTTTT
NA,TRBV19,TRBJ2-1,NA,CASSTRQAANEQFF,TGTGCCAGTAGTACTCGACAGGCCGCCAATGAGCAGTTCTTC
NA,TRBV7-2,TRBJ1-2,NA,CASSSGASYGYTF,TGTGCCAGCAGCTCGGGTGCCTCCTATGGCTACACCTTC
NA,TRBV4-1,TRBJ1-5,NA,CASSLLESNQPQHF,TGCGCCAGCAGCCTTTTGGAAAGCAATCAGCCCCAGCATTTT
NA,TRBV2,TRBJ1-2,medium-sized,CASSLPTWENYGYTF,TGTGCCAGCAGCCTCCCCACGTGGGAGAACTATGGCTACACCTTC
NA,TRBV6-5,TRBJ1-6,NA,CASSYDPNSPLHF,TGTGCCAGCAGTTACGATCCGAATTCACCCCTCCACTTT
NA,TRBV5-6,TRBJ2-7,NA,CASSLRGLLAYEQYF,TGTGCCAGCAGCCTCCGCGGACTGTTAGCCTACGAGCAGTACTTC
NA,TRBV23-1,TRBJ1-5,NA,CASSQSRGARSRGGQPQHF,TGCGCCAGCAGTCAATCGAGGGGAGCAAGGTCAAGGGGTGGTCAGCCCCAGCATTTT
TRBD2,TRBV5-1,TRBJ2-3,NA,CASSRAGSTDTQYF,TGCGCCAGCAGCCGAGCGGGGTCCACAGATACGCAGTATTTT
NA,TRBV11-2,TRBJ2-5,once,CASSLKPSQLGETQYF,TGTGCCAGCAGCTTAAAACCCTCCCAATTAGGAGAGACCCAGTACTTC
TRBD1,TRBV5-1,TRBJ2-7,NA,CASSLGGGQGKYEQYF,TGCGCCAGCAGCTTGGGGGGCGGACAGGGGAAGTACGAGCAGTACTTC
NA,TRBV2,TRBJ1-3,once,CATESSGNTIYF,TGTGCCACGGAGAGCTCTGGAAACACCATATATTTT
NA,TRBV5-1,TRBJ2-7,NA,CASSPLEGGSYEQYF,TGCGCCAGCAGCCCTCTAGAGGGCGGATCCTACGAGCAGTACTTC
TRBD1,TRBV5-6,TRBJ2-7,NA,CASSPDRGSYEQYF,TGTGCCAGCAGCCCAGACAGGGGTTCCTACGAGCAGTACTTC
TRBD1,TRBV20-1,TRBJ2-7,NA,CSASSTGTGGNEQYF,TGCAGTGCTAGTTCGACCGGGACAGGGGGCAACGAGCAGTACTTC
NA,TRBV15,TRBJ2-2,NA,CATSRQEGAYTGELFF,TGTGCCACCAGCAGACAAGAAGGGGCCTACACCGGGGAGCTGTTTTTT
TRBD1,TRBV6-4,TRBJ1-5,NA,CASSVGTGGAYSNQPQHF,TGTGCCAGCAGTGTAGGGACAGGGGGAGCGTATAGCAATCAGCCCCAGCATTTT
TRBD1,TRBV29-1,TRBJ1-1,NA,CSGGTGDRTEAFF,TGCAGCGGGGGGACAGGCGATAGGACTGAAGCTTTCTTT
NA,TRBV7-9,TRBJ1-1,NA,CASSSRTDPNTEAFF,TGTGCCAGCAGCTCTAGGACAGACCCGAACACTGAAGCTTTCTTT
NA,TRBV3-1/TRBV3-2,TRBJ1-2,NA,CASSVFGQRLGYTF,TGTGCCAGCAGCGTTTTTGGACAGCGCCTAGGCTACACCTTC
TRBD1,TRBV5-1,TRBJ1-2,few,CASSDESGGTGYTF,TGCGCCAGCAGCGACGAGTCAGGGGGGACTGGCTACACCTTC
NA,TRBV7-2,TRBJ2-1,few,CASSPPGAWEQFF,TGTGCCAGCAGCCCGCCGGGGGCCTGGGAGCAGTTCTTC
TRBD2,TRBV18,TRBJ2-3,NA,CASSREPAGGRDTQYF,TGTGCCAGCTCACGGGAGCCAGCGGGGGGGAGAGATACGCAGTATTTT
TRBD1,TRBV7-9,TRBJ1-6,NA,CASRGQGGNSPLHF,TGTGCCAGCAGGGGACAGGGCGGCAATTCACCCCTCCACTTT
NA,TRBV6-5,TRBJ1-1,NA,CASEQVMNTEAFF,TGTGCCAGCGAACAGGTAATGAACACTGAAGCTTTCTTT